What follows describes a single TCR beta chain. Antigen specificity is unknown. A single base separates this from a much larger clone, so it may be a read error. The CDR3 totals 14 residues. Germline lookup yields CDR1 KGHSH and CDR2 LQKENI. The sample comes from a study of metastatic and nonmetastatic thyroid tumors. Study-level points and caveats: Compared with benign nodules, malignant thyroid tumors were reported to have significantly higher TCR beta diversity in both blood and tumor.

Every patient was untreated before thyroid surgery. Authors' analysis steps: CDR3 differences across clinicopathological groups were used to build a distant-metastasis classifier for papillary thyroid cancer. TCRdb reanalyzed the PCR reads via MiXCR. TCRdb, not the authors, supplied the V and J calls. The profile shows tens of thousands of clones, about a sixth of them singletons. The sample comprised blood. The chain joins TRBV18 to TRBJ2-7; 9 nucleotides align to TRBD1. The source is a female donor with papillary thyroid cancer or a benign thyroid nodule (not recorded which). Some clones in this sample may be carry-over from other donors' samples. The CDR3, as DNA: TGTGCCAGCTCACAAGACAGGGGGGCGTACGATCAGTACTTC. It encodes CASSQDRGAYDQYF.